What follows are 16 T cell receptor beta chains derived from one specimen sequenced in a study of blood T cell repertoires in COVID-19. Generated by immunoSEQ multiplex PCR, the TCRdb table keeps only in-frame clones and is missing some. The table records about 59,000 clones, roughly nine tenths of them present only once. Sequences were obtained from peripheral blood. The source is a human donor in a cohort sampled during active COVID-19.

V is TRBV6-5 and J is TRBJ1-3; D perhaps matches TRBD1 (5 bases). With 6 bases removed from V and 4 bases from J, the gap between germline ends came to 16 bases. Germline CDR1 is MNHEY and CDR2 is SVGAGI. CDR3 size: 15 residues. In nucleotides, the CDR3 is TGTGCCAGCAGCCCGGGCCCCGGGGGAGGAAACACCATATATTTT. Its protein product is CASSPGPGGGNTIYF.

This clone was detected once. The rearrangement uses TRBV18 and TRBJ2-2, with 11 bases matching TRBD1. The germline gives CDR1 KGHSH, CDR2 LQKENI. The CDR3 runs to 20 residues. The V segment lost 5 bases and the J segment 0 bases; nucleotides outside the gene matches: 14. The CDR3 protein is CASSFFYGTGGIANTGELFF. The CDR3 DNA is TGTGCCAGCTCATTCTTCTACGGGACAGGGGGAATAGCGAACACCGGGGAGCTGTTTTTT.

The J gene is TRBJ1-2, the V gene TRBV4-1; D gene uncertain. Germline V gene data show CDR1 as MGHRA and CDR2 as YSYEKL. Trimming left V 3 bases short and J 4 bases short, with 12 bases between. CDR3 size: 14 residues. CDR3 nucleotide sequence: TGCGCCAGCAGCCATCCGACTCGACGCTATGGCTACACCTTC. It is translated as CASSHPTRRYGYTF.

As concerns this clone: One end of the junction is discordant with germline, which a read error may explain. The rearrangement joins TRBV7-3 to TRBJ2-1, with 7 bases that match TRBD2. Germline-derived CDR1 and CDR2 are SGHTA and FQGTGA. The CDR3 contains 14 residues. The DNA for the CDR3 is TGTGTCAGCAGCTTACCAGGACTAGTCAATGAGCAGTTCTTC. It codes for CVSSLPGLVNEQFF.

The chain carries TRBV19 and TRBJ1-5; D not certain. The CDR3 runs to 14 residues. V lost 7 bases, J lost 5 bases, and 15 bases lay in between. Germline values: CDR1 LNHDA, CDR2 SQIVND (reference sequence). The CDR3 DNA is TGTGCCAGTAAGCGGGCACTCGGGGATCAGCCCCAGCATTTT. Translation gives CASKRALGDQPQHF.

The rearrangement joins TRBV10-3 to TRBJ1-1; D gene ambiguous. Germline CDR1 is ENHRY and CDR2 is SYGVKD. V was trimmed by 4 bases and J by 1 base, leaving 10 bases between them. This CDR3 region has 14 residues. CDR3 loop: CAISGEVENTEAFF. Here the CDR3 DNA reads TGTGCCATCAGTGGAGAGGTGGAGAACACTGAAGCTTTCTTT.

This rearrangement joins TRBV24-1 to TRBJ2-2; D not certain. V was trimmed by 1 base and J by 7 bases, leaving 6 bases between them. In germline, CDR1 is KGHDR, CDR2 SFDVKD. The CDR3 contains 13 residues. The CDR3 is CATSDFSGGELFF. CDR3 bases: TGTGCCACCAGTGATTTCTCAGGCGGGGAGCTGTTTTTT.

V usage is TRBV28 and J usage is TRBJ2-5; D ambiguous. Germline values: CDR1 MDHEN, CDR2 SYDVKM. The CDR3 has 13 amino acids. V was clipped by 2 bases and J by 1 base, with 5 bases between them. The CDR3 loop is CASSLRLQETQYF. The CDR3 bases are TGTGCCAGCAGTTTACGTCTCCAAGAGACCCAGTACTTC.

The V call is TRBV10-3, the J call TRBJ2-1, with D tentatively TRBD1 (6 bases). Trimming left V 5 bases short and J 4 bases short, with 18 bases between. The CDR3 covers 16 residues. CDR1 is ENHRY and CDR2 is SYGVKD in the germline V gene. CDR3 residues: CAISNTGTSVYNEQFF. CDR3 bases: TGTGCCATCAGTAACACCGGGACATCTGTTTACAATGAGCAGTTCTTC.

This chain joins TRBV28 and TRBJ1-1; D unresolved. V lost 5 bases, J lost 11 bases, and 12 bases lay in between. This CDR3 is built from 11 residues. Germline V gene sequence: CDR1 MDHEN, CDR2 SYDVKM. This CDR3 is CASSVPQSAFF. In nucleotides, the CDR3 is TGTGCCAGCAGTGTCCCACAGTCCGCTTTCTTT.

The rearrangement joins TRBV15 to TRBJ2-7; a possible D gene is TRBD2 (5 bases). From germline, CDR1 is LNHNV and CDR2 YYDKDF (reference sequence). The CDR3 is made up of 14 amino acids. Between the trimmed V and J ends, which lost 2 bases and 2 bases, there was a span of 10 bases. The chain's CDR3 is CATSRSRGAYEQYF. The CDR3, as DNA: TGTGCCACCAGCAGATCCCGGGGAGCCTACGAGCAGTACTTC.

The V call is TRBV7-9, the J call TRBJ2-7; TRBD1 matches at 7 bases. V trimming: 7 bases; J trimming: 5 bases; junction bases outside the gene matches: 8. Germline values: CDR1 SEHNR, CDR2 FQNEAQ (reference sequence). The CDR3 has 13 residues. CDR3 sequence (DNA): TGTGCCAGCACCGAATCGACAGGGCACGAGCAGTACTTC. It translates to CASTESTGHEQYF. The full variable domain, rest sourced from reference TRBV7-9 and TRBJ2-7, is DTGVSQNPRHKITKRGQNVTFRCDPISEHNRLYWYRQTLGQGPEFLTYFQNEAQLEKSRLLSDRFSAERPKGSFSTLEIQRTEQGDSAMYLCASTESTGHEQYFGPGTRLTVT.

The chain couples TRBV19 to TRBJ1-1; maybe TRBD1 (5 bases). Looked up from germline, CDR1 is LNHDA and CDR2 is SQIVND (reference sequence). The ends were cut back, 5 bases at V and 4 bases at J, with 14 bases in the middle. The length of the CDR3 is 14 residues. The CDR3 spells CASSWEGRGTEAFF. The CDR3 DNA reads TGTGCCAGTAGTTGGGAGGGGAGGGGCACTGAAGCTTTCTTT. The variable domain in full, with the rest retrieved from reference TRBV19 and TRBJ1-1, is DGGITQSPKYLFRKEGQNVTLSCEQNLNHDAMYWYRQDPGQGLRLIYYSQIVNDFQKGDIAEGYSVSREKKESFPLTVTSAQKNPTAFYLCASSWEGRGTEAFFGQGTRLTVV.

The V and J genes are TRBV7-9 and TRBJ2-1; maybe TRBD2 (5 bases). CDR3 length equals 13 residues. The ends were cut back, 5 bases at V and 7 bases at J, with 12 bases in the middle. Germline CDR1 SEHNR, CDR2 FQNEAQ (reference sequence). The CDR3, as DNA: TGTGCCAGCAGCCGGGGAACCAGGAATGAGCAGTTCTTC. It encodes CASSRGTRNEQFF.

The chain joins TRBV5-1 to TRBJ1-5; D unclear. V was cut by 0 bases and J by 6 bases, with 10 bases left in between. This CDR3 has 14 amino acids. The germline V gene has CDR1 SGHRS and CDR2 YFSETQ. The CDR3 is CASSLDGDPQPQHF. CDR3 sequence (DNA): TGCGCCAGCAGCTTGGATGGAGACCCTCAGCCCCAGCATTTT.

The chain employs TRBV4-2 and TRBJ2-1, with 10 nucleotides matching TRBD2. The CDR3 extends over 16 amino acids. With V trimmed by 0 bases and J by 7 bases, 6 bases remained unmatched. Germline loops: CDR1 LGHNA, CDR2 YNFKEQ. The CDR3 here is CASSQDIAGGLNEQFF. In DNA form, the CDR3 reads TGTGCCAGCAGCCAAGATATAGCGGGGGGTTTAAATGAGCAGTTCTTC.